This is a list of T cell receptor beta chains from one sample in a study of vaccination effects on CD4 cells after COVID-19. Their target antigens are unknown. Repertoires were generated with immunoSEQ multiplex PCR, while TCRdb's copy carries only in-frame clones and drops some. The sample lists 35,000 to 45,000 clones, 82% occurring once. Sequenced here: CD4+ T cells from PBMCs cultured with HCoV-NL63 spike peptides, sampled after COVID-19 vaccination. The origin of the receptors is a human donor who received a COVID-19 vaccine. Some clones in this sample may be carry-over from other donors' samples. Each CDR3 is given with its conserved first and last residue. The D gene is left open where the match is weak. Size is omitted from some rows. Given values are once, few, many or a class for expanded clones.

d_gene: NA; len: 12; j_gene: TRBJ1-1; v_gene: TRBV12-3/TRBV12-4; abundance: NA; CDR3aa: CASSQGRTEAFF; CDR3nt: TGTGCCAGCAGTCAGGGCCGCACTGAAGCTTTCTTT
d_gene: TRBD1; len: 14; j_gene: TRBJ1-2; v_gene: TRBV5-5; abundance: NA; CDR3aa: CASSSGQNNYGYTF; CDR3nt: TGTGCCAGCAGTTCGGGACAGAATAACTATGGCTACACCTTC
d_gene: NA; len: 14; j_gene: TRBJ1-2; v_gene: TRBV7-2; abundance: NA; CDR3aa: CASSPIRGDYGYTF; CDR3nt: TGTGCCAGCAGCCCGATCAGGGGAGACTATGGCTACACCTTC
d_gene: NA; len: 16; j_gene: TRBJ1-1; v_gene: TRBV5-6; abundance: NA; CDR3aa: CASSSSFPDGNTEAFF; CDR3nt: TGTGCCAGCAGCTCGTCTTTCCCTGACGGGAACACTGAAGCTTTCTTT
d_gene: TRBD2; len: 15; j_gene: TRBJ2-1; v_gene: TRBV25-1; abundance: once; CDR3aa: CASSEFSGESNEQFF; CDR3nt: TGTGCCAGCAGTGAATTTAGCGGGGAAAGCAATGAGCAGTTCTTC
d_gene: TRBD1; len: 17; j_gene: TRBJ1-5; v_gene: TRBV2; abundance: NA; CDR3aa: CASSAGQGLDSGLAQHF; CDR3nt: TGTGCCAGCAGTGCGGGACAGGGGCTCGACTCAGGGTTAGCCCAGCATTTT
d_gene: NA; len: 18; j_gene: TRBJ2-3; v_gene: TRBV6-2/TRBV6-3; abundance: NA; CDR3aa: CASSYPSRTEASTDTQYF; CDR3nt: TGTGCCAGCAGTTACCCATCCCGGACGGAAGCTAGCACAGATACGCAGTATTTT
d_gene: NA; len: 13; j_gene: TRBJ1-4; v_gene: TRBV5-4; abundance: NA; CDR3aa: CASSSGFREKLFF; CDR3nt: TGTGCCAGCAGTTCCGGGTTCCGGGAAAAACTGTTTTTT
d_gene: NA; len: 15; j_gene: TRBJ1-4; v_gene: TRBV5-1; abundance: NA; CDR3aa: CASSLGDSINEKLFF; CDR3nt: TGCGCCAGCAGCTTGGGCGACAGCATTAATGAAAAACTGTTTTTT
d_gene: TRBD1; len: 14; j_gene: TRBJ1-2; v_gene: TRBV3-1/TRBV3-2; abundance: NA; CDR3aa: CASSRPPGGGGYTF; CDR3nt: TGTGCCAGCAGCCGGCCCCCAGGGGGAGGCGGCTACACCTTC
d_gene: TRBD1; len: 15; j_gene: TRBJ1-6; v_gene: TRBV7-3; abundance: few; CDR3aa: CASSSRTGDNSPLHF; CDR3nt: TGTGCCAGCAGCTCCCGGACAGGGGATAATTCACCCCTCCACTTT
d_gene: NA; len: 16; j_gene: TRBJ1-3; v_gene: TRBV19; abundance: NA; CDR3aa: CASSINSFSSGNTIYF; CDR3nt: TGTGCCAGTAGTATCAACTCCTTCAGCTCTGGAAACACCATATATTTT
d_gene: NA; len: 13; j_gene: TRBJ1-1; v_gene: TRBV6-5; abundance: NA; CDR3aa: CATTGRTNTEAFF; CDR3nt: TGTGCCACGACGGGCAGAACGAACACTGAAGCTTTCTTT
d_gene: NA; len: 14; j_gene: TRBJ2-5; v_gene: TRBV18; abundance: few; CDR3aa: CASSPPYLQETQYF; CDR3nt: TGTGCCAGCTCACCACCGTATCTACAAGAGACCCAGTACTTC
d_gene: TRBD1; len: 15; j_gene: TRBJ1-1; v_gene: TRBV18; abundance: NA; CDR3aa: CASSQTGTGYTEAFF; CDR3nt: TGTGCCAGCTCACAAACCGGGACAGGGTACACTGAAGCTTTCTTT
d_gene: TRBD1; len: 12; j_gene: TRBJ1-2; v_gene: TRBV2; abundance: once; CDR3aa: CASRDRSYGYTF; CDR3nt: TGTGCCAGCAGGGACAGGTCATATGGCTACACCTTC
d_gene: NA; len: 12; j_gene: TRBJ2-3; v_gene: TRBV10-3; abundance: few; CDR3aa: CAISDRTDTQYF; CDR3nt: TGTGCCATCAGTGACCGCACAGATACGCAGTATTTT
d_gene: TRBD1; len: 16; j_gene: TRBJ1-1; v_gene: TRBV3-1/TRBV3-2; abundance: NA; CDR3aa: CASSPLGAGGNTEAFF; CDR3nt: TGTGCCAGCAGCCCCCTGGGGGCAGGGGGCAACACTGAAGCTTTCTTT
d_gene: NA; len: 13; j_gene: TRBJ1-5; v_gene: TRBV12-3/TRBV12-4; abundance: NA; CDR3aa: CASSGDPHQPQHF; CDR3nt: TGTGCCAGCAGTGGGGACCCCCATCAGCCCCAGCATTTT
d_gene: TRBD1; len: 17; j_gene: TRBJ1-6; v_gene: TRBV5-1; abundance: NA; CDR3aa: CASSSPSGQTYNSPLHF; CDR3nt: TGCGCCAGCAGCTCCCCCTCGGGACAGACCTATAATTCACCCCTCCACTTT
d_gene: TRBD1; len: 18; j_gene: TRBJ1-4; v_gene: TRBV7-8; abundance: NA; CDR3aa: CASSANSRGDRFNEKLFF; CDR3nt: TGTGCCAGCAGCGCCAACTCCCGGGGGGACAGATTCAATGAAAAACTGTTTTTT
d_gene: NA; len: 14; j_gene: TRBJ1-1; v_gene: TRBV19; abundance: NA; CDR3aa: CASSINAFWTEAFF; CDR3nt: TGTGCCAGTAGTATTAATGCCTTCTGGACTGAAGCTTTCTTT
d_gene: TRBD1; len: 15; j_gene: TRBJ1-2; v_gene: TRBV18; abundance: NA; CDR3aa: CASSPGQVPNYGYTF; CDR3nt: TGTGCCAGCTCACCAGGACAGGTCCCAAACTATGGCTACACCTTC
d_gene: TRBD1; len: 15; j_gene: TRBJ1-5; v_gene: TRBV19; abundance: NA; CDR3aa: CASSRDRGSFQPQHF; CDR3nt: TGTGCCAGTAGTAGGGACAGGGGGTCTTTCCAGCCCCAGCATTTT
d_gene: NA; len: 12; j_gene: TRBJ1-4; v_gene: TRBV11-1; abundance: NA; CDR3aa: CASSSGTRNLVF; CDR3nt: TGTGCCAGCAGCTCAGGGACACGGAATTTGGTTTTT
d_gene: NA; len: 15; j_gene: TRBJ2-1; v_gene: TRBV5-5; abundance: NA; CDR3aa: CASSHSQSSYNEQFF; CDR3nt: TGTGCCAGCAGCCACAGCCAGAGCTCCTACAATGAGCAGTTCTTC
d_gene: TRBD1; len: 16; j_gene: TRBJ1-1; v_gene: TRBV20-1; abundance: NA; CDR3aa: CSASSPIGQGSPEAFF; CDR3nt: TGCAGTGCTAGTAGCCCCATTGGACAGGGTAGTCCTGAAGCTTTCTTT
d_gene: TRBD1; len: 15; j_gene: TRBJ1-5; v_gene: TRBV6-2/TRBV6-3; abundance: NA; CDR3aa: CASSTRQGLNQPQHF; CDR3nt: TGTGCCAGCAGCACCCGACAGGGGCTCAATCAGCCCCAGCATTTT
d_gene: NA; len: 14; j_gene: TRBJ1-5; v_gene: TRBV30; abundance: once; CDR3aa: CAWKIGGSNQPQHF; CDR3nt: TGTGCCTGGAAAATAGGGGGTAGCAATCAGCCCCAGCATTTT
d_gene: NA; len: 15; j_gene: TRBJ2-2; v_gene: TRBV19; abundance: once; CDR3aa: CASRSSGLNTGELFF; CDR3nt: TGTGCCAGTAGATCTTCGGGGCTGAACACCGGGGAGCTGTTTTTT
d_gene: TRBD1; len: 16; j_gene: TRBJ2-1; v_gene: TRBV9; abundance: NA; CDR3aa: CASSVGRGPRYNEQFF; CDR3nt: TGTGCCAGCAGCGTAGGAAGGGGGCCCCGCTACAATGAGCAGTTCTTC
d_gene: NA; len: 12; j_gene: TRBJ1-2; v_gene: TRBV29-1; abundance: once; CDR3aa: CSVEEIGYGYTF; CDR3nt: TGCAGCGTTGAAGAGATAGGATATGGCTACACCTTC